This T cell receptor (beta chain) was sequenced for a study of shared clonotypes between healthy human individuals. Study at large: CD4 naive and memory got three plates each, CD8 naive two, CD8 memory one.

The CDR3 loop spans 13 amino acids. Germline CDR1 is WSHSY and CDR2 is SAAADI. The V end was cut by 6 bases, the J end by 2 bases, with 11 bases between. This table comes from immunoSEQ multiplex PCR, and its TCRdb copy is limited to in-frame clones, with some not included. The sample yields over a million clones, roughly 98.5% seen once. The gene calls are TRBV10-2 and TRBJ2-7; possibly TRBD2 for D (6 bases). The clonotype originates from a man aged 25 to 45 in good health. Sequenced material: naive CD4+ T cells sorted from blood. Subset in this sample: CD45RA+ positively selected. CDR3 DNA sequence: TGCGCCAGCAGCGCGACGGGAGCCTACGAGCAGTACTTC. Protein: CASSATGAYEQYF.